This T cell receptor (beta chain) was identified during a study of cytomegalovirus exposure and HLA in healthy donors. Germline loops: CDR1 SGHAT, CDR2 FQNNGV. This CDR3 region has 15 residues. Trimming cost V 0 bases and J 9 bases, with 15 bases left between them. Study-level results: A later analysis found most CMV-associated TCR beta chains apparently HLA-restricted. There were some V segments, including TRBV6-2 and TRBV6-3, excluded as indistinguishable.

The PCR employed 60 Vbeta primers together with 13 Jbeta primers. Clones were read by immunoSEQ multiplex PCR, and TCRdb kept only the in-frame ones, dropping some. This table lists approximately 34,000 clones. With respect to this clone: Its target is not known.

V gene TRBV11-2 combines with J gene TRBJ2-4, with D perhaps TRBD2 (5 bases). The clonotype was recovered from a woman in her thirties or forties in good health and CMV-seropositive. Material for sequencing was PBMCs. In nucleotides, the CDR3 is TGTGCCAGCAGCTTAGAACCTGGAACTGAGGGCATTCAGTACTTC. Its translation: CASSLEPGTEGIQYF. The whole variable domain, filled in from reference TRBV11-2 and TRBJ2-4, reads EAGVAQSPRYKIIEKRQSVAFWCNPISGHATLYWYQQILGQGPKLLIQFQNNGVVDDSQLPKDRFSAERLKGVDSTLKIQPAKLEDSAVYLCASSLEPGTEGIQYFGAGTRLSVL.